This entry lists 31 T cell receptor beta chains sequenced from one sample in a study of T cells in localized non-small cell lung cancer. The assay was immunoSEQ multiplex PCR, and TCRdb's table has in-frame clones only and misses some. The sample holds some 25,000 clones, approximately 90% seen once. Here the sequenced sample was peripheral blood, taken before any cancer treatment. The receptors derive from a female donor of 60 years or more with stage II squamous cell lung carcinoma.

V usage is TRBV28 and J usage is TRBJ1-5; D not certain. Germline V CDR1 and CDR2: MDHEN, SYDVKM. The CDR3 contains 16 residues. The V end was cut by 0 bases, the J end by 3 bases, with 12 bases between. The chain's CDR3 is CASSLWPGMNNQPQHF. The DNA for the CDR3 is TGTGCCAGCAGTTTATGGCCGGGGATGAACAATCAGCCCCAGCATTTT. The variable domain in full, completed from reference TRBV28 and TRBJ1-5, reads DVKVTQSSRYLVKRTGEKVFLECVQDMDHENMFWYRQDPGLGLRLIYFSYDVKMKEKGDIPEGYSVSREKKERFSLILESASTNQTSMYLCASSLWPGMNNQPQHFGDGTRLSIL.

The chain recombines TRBV10-1 with TRBJ2-7, with D unresolved. V was clipped by 0 bases and J by 2 bases, with 8 bases between them. The CDR3 spans 14 residues. Per germline, CDR1 WNHNN and CDR2 SYGVQD (reference sequence). CDR3 amino acids: CASSESRAPYEQYF. The CDR3 DNA reads TGCGCCAGCAGTGAGTCCCGGGCCCCCTACGAGCAGTACTTC.

V usage is TRBV4-1 and J usage is TRBJ2-3; 7 bases are a match to TRBD2. Trimming removed 5 bases from V and 0 bases from J; junction bases left unmatched: 8. CDR3 length: 16 amino acids. Per the germline V gene, CDR1 is MGHRA and CDR2 is YSYEKL. The DNA of the CDR3 is TGCGCCAGCAGCAGAAGACTAGCAGATAGCACAGATACGCAGTATTTT. Its translation is CASSRRLADSTDTQYF.

This clone was detected once. The rearrangement joins TRBV7-9 to TRBJ1-1; tentative D call: TRBD1 (6 bases). This CDR3 has 14 residues. Germline-derived CDR1 and CDR2 are SEHNR and FQNEAQ (reference sequence). V was trimmed by 4 bases and J by 8 bases, leaving 17 bases between them. CDR3 DNA sequence: TGTGCCAGCAGCTCACTCGGGGGCCTCACCGAAGCTTTCTTT. Encoded protein: CASSSLGGLTEAFF.

The V and J genes are TRBV7-8 and TRBJ1-1; maybe TRBD1 (6 bases). From germline, CDR1 is SGHVS and CDR2 FQNEAQ. The CDR3 consists of 17 residues. With 1 base removed from V and 3 bases from J, the gap between germline ends came to 18 bases. The CDR3 nucleotides read TGTGCCAGCAGCTTAGAGACGGGGTGGGGGGCCGACACTGAAGCTTTCTTT. This sequence encodes CASSLETGWGADTEAFF.

This sequence joins TRBV6-5 and TRBJ1-5; 11 bases align to TRBD1. Germline CDR1 and CDR2: MNHEY and SVGAGI. V trimming: 8 bases; J trimming: 4 bases; junction bases outside the gene matches: 1. This CDR3 region has 13 residues. Written as DNA, the CDR3 is TGTGCCAGCGGACAGGGGGCTAATCAGCCCCAGCATTTT. Protein product: CASGQGANQPQHF.

The gene calls are TRBV7-9 and TRBJ2-3; 13 positions agree with TRBD2. CDR1 and CDR2 from the germline V gene are SEHNR and FQNEAQ (reference sequence). This CDR3 has 18 residues. Unmatched junction bases numbered 8, after V lost 2 bases and J lost 3 bases. CDR3 bases: TGTGCCAGCAGCTTATATCAGGGACTAGCGGGATTTACAGATACGCAGTATTTT. It translates to CASSLYQGLAGFTDTQYF.

The V and J genes are TRBV7-2 and TRBJ2-1; 7 bases map to TRBD2. V lost 5 bases and J lost 2; bases outside the gene matches: 6. The germline V gene encodes CDR1 SGHTA and CDR2 FQGNSA. This CDR3 is built from 15 residues. In DNA form, the CDR3 reads TGTGCCAGCAGCCCACGGGCGGGGGCCTACAATGAGCAGTTCTTC. Protein sequence: CASSPRAGAYNEQFF.

The V and J genes are TRBV7-3 and TRBJ2-3; D not certain. Looked up from germline, CDR1 is SGHTA and CDR2 is FQGTGA. V lost 4 bases and J 0 bases, leaving 11 bases between the germline ends. The CDR3 loop spans 15 amino acids. Here the CDR3 DNA reads TGTGCCAGCAGCTCCAGACCCTCCAGCACAGATACGCAGTATTTT. Translated, it gives CASSSRPSSTDTQYF.

The chain employs TRBV28 and TRBJ1-4, with 9 positions matching TRBD1. CDR3 size: 15 residues. V shed 2 bases, J shed 4 bases, and the junction held 2 bases outside the gene matches. Germline CDR1 and CDR2: MDHEN and SYDVKM. For the CDR3, the DNA is TGTGCCAGCAGTTTAAAGGGACAGGGTAATGAAAAACTGTTTTTT. Translating it yields CASSLKGQGNEKLFF. Filled out from reference TRBV28 and TRBJ1-4, the complete variable domain reads DVKVTQSSRYLVKRTGEKVFLECVQDMDHENMFWYRQDPGLGLRLIYFSYDVKMKEKGDIPEGYSVSREKKERFSLILESASTNQTSMYLCASSLKGQGNEKLFFGSGTQLSVL.

This sequence joins TRBV4-2 and TRBJ1-1; D perhaps matches TRBD1 (5 bases). Trimming removed 2 bases at V and 3 bases at J, with 13 bases between. Looked up from germline, CDR1 is LGHNA and CDR2 is YNFKEQ. This CDR3 region has 15 residues. The CDR3 DNA reads TGTGCCAGCAGCCAACGGAGGGGTCCGGACACTGAAGCTTTCTTT. It is translated as CASSQRRGPDTEAFF.

The genes are TRBV5-5 and TRBJ1-1; D remains ambiguous. The length of the CDR3 is 14 residues. Germline V lookup: CDR1 SGHKS, CDR2 YYEKEE (reference sequence). V gave up 6 bases and J gave up 0 bases, with 12 bases separating them. The CDR3 sequence: CASILDVMNTEAFF. The DNA for the CDR3 is TGTGCCAGCATCCTAGACGTCATGAACACTGAAGCTTTCTTT.

This clone is labeled as medium-sized. The chain couples TRBV6-5 to TRBJ1-2; possibly TRBD1 for D (5 bases). Germline loops: CDR1 MNHEY, CDR2 SVGAGI. Trimming stripped 5 bases from V and 2 bases from J, with 12 bases between. CDR3 length: 14 amino acids. The CDR3 protein is CASSMRRGNYGYTF. CDR3 coding DNA: TGTGCCAGCAGTATGAGGAGGGGAAACTATGGCTACACCTTC.

This rearrangement joins TRBV29-1 to TRBJ2-5, with TRBD2 identical over 7 bases. The junction had 9 bases not matched to a gene; V was cut back by 3 bases and J by 5 bases. Germline V gives CDR1 SQVTM, CDR2 ANQGSEA. The CDR3 is 14 amino acids. DNA for the CDR3: TGCAGCGTTGACGCGGGGGTTTGGGAGGAGACCCAGTACTTC. It translates to CSVDAGVWEETQYF.

The V call is TRBV9, the J call TRBJ2-1; D ambiguous. V lost 0 bases to trimming and J lost 4 bases, with 11 bases between them. The CDR3 has 15 amino acids. The germline V gene encodes CDR1 SGDLS and CDR2 YYNGEE. The CDR3 loop is CASSVVVGRYNEQFF. The CDR3 nucleotides read TGTGCCAGCAGCGTAGTTGTGGGCCGTTACAATGAGCAGTTCTTC.

This rearrangement joins TRBV29-1 to TRBJ1-5; 7 nucleotides align to TRBD1. V shed 4 bases and J 7 bases; nucleotides not matched to a gene: 7. The CDR3 loop spans 13 amino acids. CDR1 SQVTM and CDR2 ANQGSEA come from the germline V gene. In nucleotides, the CDR3 is TGCAGCGTTGTTTTAGGGGGCGGGCAGCCCCAGCATTTT. As protein: CSVVLGGGQPQHF.

The chain couples TRBV6-6 to TRBJ2-2; 10 nucleotides line up with TRBD1. This CDR3 is 15 amino acids long. The V gene end was trimmed by 6 bases and the J gene end by 6 bases; junction bases not matched to a gene: 7. Germline lookup yields CDR1 MNHNY and CDR2 SVGAGI (reference sequence). The CDR3 nucleotides read TGTGCCAGCAGACCGGGACAGGGGTTCGCCGGGGAGCTGTTTTTT. It encodes CASRPGQGFAGELFF.

The CDR3 loop reads CASRRQATEAFF. CDR3 coding DNA: TGTGCCAGCAGGAGACAGGCCACTGAAGCTTTCTTT. The rearrangement joins TRBV2 to TRBJ1-1; D is perhaps TRBD1 (6 bases). The V end was cut by 6 bases, the J end by 4 bases, with 9 bases between. CDR1 is SNHLY and CDR2 is FYNNEI in the germline V gene. CDR3 length: 12 residues.

This clone was picked up one time. In nucleotides, the CDR3 is TGTGCCAGCAGCTTAAAGGCCCGGGAGAACCAAGAGACCCAGTACTTC. This gives the protein CASSLKARENQETQYF. The chain couples TRBV7-3 to TRBJ2-5; tentative D call: TRBD2 (6 bases). CDR1 and CDR2 from the germline V gene are SGHTA and FQGTGA. The germline V and J ends were trimmed by 1 base and 0 bases, with 12 bases remaining between them. The CDR3 length is 16 residues.

CDR3 sequence (DNA): TGTGCCAGCAGTTTAGCCCAGGGGGGATTCGGCAATCAGCCCCAGCATTTT. Protein sequence: CASSLAQGGFGNQPQHF. This chain joins TRBV28 and TRBJ1-5; 7 bases are shared with TRBD1. This CDR3 comprises 17 residues. Germline V gives CDR1 MDHEN, CDR2 SYDVKM. With V trimmed by 2 bases and J by 2 bases, 9 bases remained unmatched.

This chain links TRBV4-1 with TRBJ2-5, with D unresolved. This CDR3 has 12 amino acids. V was trimmed by 1 base and J by 8 bases, leaving 8 bases between them. Germline CDR1 reads MGHRA; CDR2 reads YSYEKL. CDR3 in amino acids: CASSQAGGTQYF. CDR3 nucleotide sequence: TGCGCCAGCAGCCAAGCTGGTGGAACCCAGTACTTC.

The rearrangement uses TRBV7-2 and TRBJ2-1; D unresolved. Germline V gives CDR1 SGHTA, CDR2 FQGNSA. This CDR3 contains 13 residues. Trimming removed 1 base from V and 6 bases from J, with 7 bases in between. The CDR3, as DNA: TGTGCCAGCAGCTTAGGGGGAATCAATGAGCAGTTCTTC. It is translated as CASSLGGINEQFF.

This sequence joins TRBV30 and TRBJ1-2, with D uncertain. The CDR3 covers 13 residues. Between the trimmed V and J ends, which lost 2 bases and 6 bases, there was a span of 13 bases. Germline CDR1 and CDR2: GTSNPN and SVGIG (reference sequence). The CDR3 DNA follows: TGTGCCTGGAGTAATTCTATTCCCAATGGCTACACCTTC. This encodes CAWSNSIPNGYTF.

The genes are TRBV7-2 and TRBJ2-5, with D hard to call. The CDR3 runs 14 residues. Deletions cut 5 bases from V and 3 bases from J, with 13 bases between. CDR1 and CDR2 from the germline V gene are SGHTA and FQGNSA. CDR3 nucleotides: TGTGCCAGCAGCCTGGGCCTAGTCGAAGAGACCCAGTACTTC. It encodes CASSLGLVEETQYF.

The rearrangement links TRBV25-1 to TRBJ1-2; possible D gene TRBD1, 5 bases. CDR3 size: 12 residues. The ends were cut back, 5 bases at V and 3 bases at J, with 7 bases in the middle. Per the germline V gene, CDR1 is MGHDK and CDR2 is SYGVNS. For the CDR3, the DNA is TGTGCCAGCAGTAGAGGGGACTATGGCTACACCTTC. It encodes CASSRGDYGYTF.

The chain joins TRBV6-1 to TRBJ1-2; 7 bases align to TRBD1. CDR1 and CDR2 (germline): MNHNS, SASEGT. This CDR3 is 15 amino acids long. V gave up 6 bases and J gave up 2 bases; unmatched junction bases: 9. The CDR3 bases are TGTGCCAGCAGCCAGGCTCTGGGACAGAACTATGGCTACACCTTC. It specifies CASSQALGQNYGYTF.

This chain connects TRBV7-6 to TRBJ1-5; D is unresolved. From germline, CDR1 is SGHVS and CDR2 FNYEAQ. CDR3 length equals 14 residues. V was cut by 1 base and J by 0 bases, with 4 bases left in between. The CDR3 here is CASSLGISNQPQHF. The CDR3 DNA reads TGTGCCAGCAGCTTAGGAATTAGCAATCAGCCCCAGCATTTT.

V and J are TRBV7-2 and TRBJ2-1; 9 nucleotides align to TRBD2. This CDR3 is built from 12 residues. V lost 5 bases, J lost 11 bases, and 4 bases stayed unmatched. Germline CDR1 and CDR2: SGHTA and FQGNSA. The CDR3 bases are TGTGCCAGCAGCCGCGGACTAGCGCAGCAGTTCTTC. It yields the protein CASSRGLAQQFF.

V is TRBV6-5 and J is TRBJ2-6; D is possibly TRBD1 (5 bases). Germline-derived CDR1 and CDR2 are MNHEY and SVGAGI. This CDR3 region has 16 residues. The V and J ends lost 0 bases and 1 base respectively, with 7 bases between them. The CDR3 region is CASSYSQGSGANVLTF. The CDR3 bases are TGTGCCAGCAGTTACTCCCAGGGTTCTGGGGCCAACGTCCTGACTTTC.

The chain joins TRBV4-3 to TRBJ1-1; D is unresolved. Between the trimmed V and J ends, which lost 1 base and 4 bases, there was a span of 10 bases. The CDR3 spans 14 residues. CDR1 is LGHNA, CDR2 YSLEER, per germline. Here the CDR3 reads CASSQAFQITEAFF. DNA for the CDR3: TGCGCCAGCAGCCAAGCCTTCCAGATCACTGAAGCTTTCTTT.

Written as DNA, the CDR3 is TGTGCCAGCAGCTTGGGGGCTAACTCTGGAAACACCATATATTTT. This codes for CASSLGANSGNTIYF. The gene calls are TRBV7-8 and TRBJ1-3; a weak D match, TRBD1 (6 bases). Germline CDR1 reads SGHVS; CDR2 reads FQNEAQ. The germline V and J ends were trimmed by 3 bases and 0 bases, with 9 bases remaining between them. This CDR3 has 15 residues.